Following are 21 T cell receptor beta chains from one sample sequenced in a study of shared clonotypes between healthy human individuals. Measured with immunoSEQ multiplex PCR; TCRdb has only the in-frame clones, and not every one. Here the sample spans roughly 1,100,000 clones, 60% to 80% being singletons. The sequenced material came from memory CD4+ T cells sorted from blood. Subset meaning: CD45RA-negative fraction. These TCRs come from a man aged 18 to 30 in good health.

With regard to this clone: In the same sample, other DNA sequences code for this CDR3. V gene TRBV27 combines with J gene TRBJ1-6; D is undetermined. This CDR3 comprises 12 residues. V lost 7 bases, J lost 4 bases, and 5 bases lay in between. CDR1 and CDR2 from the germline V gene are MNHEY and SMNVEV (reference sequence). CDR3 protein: CASTRYNSPLHF. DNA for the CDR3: TGTGCCAGCACGAGGTATAATTCACCCCTCCACTTT.

CDR3 region: CASSRTGGGVVEQFF. DNA of the CDR3: TGTGCCAGCAGCCGGACGGGCGGGGGAGTTGTTGAGCAGTTCTTC. This chain joins TRBV7-3 and TRBJ2-1, with 7 bases aligning to TRBD2. Per germline, CDR1 SGHTA and CDR2 FQGTGA. This CDR3 contains 15 residues. Unmatched junction bases numbered 13, after V lost 5 bases and J lost 9 bases.

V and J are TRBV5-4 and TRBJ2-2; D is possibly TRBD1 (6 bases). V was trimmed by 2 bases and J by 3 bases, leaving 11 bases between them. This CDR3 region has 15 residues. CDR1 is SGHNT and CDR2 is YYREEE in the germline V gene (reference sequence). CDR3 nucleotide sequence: TGTGCCAGCAGCTTAAGTCAGGGGTACACCGGGGAGCTGTTTTTT. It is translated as CASSLSQGYTGELFF.

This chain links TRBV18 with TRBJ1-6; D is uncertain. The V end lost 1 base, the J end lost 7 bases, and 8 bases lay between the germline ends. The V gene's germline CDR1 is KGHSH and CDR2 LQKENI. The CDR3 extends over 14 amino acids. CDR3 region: CASSPQSQNSPLHF. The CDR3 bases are TGTGCCAGCTCACCACAATCTCAGAATTCACCCCTCCACTTT.

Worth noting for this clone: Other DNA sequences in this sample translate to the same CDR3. The CDR3 is CASSVTGGGNEQFF. CDR3 coding DNA: TGTGCCAGTAGTGTGACAGGGGGCGGCAATGAGCAGTTCTTC. The V call is TRBV19, the J call TRBJ2-1; 10 positions agree with TRBD1. Unmatched junction bases numbered 4, after V lost 5 bases and J lost 6 bases. This CDR3 region has 14 residues. The germline V gene has CDR1 LNHDA and CDR2 SQIVND (reference sequence).

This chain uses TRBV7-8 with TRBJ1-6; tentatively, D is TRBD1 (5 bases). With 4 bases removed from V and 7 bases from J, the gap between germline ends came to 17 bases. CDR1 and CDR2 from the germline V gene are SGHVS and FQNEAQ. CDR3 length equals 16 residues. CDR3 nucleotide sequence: TGTGCCAGCAGCTGGACCTCAGTCAAGGGGAATTCACCCCTCCACTTT. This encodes CASSWTSVKGNSPLHF.

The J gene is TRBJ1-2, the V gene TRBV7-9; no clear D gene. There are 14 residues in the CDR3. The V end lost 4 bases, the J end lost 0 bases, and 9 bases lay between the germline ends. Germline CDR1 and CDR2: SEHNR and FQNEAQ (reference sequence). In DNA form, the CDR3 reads TGTGCCAGCAGCTCGGAGGGAGCTAACTATGGCTACACCTTC. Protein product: CASSSEGANYGYTF.

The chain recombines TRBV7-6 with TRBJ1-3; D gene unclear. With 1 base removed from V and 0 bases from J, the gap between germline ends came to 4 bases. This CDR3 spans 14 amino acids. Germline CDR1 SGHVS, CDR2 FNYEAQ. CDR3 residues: CASSLGPSGNTIYF. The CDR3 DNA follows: TGTGCCAGCAGCTTAGGGCCCTCTGGAAACACCATATATTTT.

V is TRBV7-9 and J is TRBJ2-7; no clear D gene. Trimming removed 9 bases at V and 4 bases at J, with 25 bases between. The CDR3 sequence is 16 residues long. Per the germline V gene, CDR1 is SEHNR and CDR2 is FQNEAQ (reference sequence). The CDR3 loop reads CARTPGRASGPYEQYF. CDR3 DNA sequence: TGTGCCAGGACCCCAGGACGGGCGAGTGGGCCTTACGAGCAGTACTTC.

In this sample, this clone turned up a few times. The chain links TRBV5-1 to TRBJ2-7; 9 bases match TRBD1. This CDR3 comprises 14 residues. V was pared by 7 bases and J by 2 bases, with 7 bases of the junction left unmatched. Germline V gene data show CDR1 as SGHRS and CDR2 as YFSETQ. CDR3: CASSDRGGTYEQYF. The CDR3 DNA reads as TGCGCCAGCTCCGACAGGGGGGGAACCTACGAGCAGTACTTC.

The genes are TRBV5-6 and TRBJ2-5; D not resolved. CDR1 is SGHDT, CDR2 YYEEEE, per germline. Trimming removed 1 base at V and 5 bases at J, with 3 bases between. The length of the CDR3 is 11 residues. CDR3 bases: TGTGCCAGCAGCTTGATTGAGACCCAGTACTTC. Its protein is CASSLIETQYF.

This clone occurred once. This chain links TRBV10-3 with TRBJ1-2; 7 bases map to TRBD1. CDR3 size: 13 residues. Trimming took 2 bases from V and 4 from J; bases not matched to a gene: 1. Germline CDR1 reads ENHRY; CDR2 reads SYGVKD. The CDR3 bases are TGTGCCATCAGTGAGGGACAGGTCTATGGCTACACCTTC. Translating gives CAISEGQVYGYTF.

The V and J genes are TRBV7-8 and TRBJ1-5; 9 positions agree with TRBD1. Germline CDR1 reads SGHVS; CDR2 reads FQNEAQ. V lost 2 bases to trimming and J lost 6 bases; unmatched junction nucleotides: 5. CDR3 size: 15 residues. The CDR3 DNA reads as TGTGCCAGCAGCTTAAAACAGGGGGCGAGTCAGCCCCAGCATTTT. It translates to CASSLKQGASQPQHF.

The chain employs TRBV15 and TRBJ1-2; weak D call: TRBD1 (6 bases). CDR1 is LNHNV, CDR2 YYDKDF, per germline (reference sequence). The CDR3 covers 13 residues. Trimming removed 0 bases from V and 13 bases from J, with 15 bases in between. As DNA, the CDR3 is TGTGCCACCAGCAGAGATCACAGGGAGTCAGTCACCTTC. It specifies CATSRDHRESVTF.

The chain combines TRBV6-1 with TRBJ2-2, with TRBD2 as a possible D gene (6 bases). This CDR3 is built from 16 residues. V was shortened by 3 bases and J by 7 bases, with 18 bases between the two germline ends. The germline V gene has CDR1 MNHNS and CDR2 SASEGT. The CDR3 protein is CASSDRSAGLGGELFF. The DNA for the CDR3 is TGTGCCAGCAGTGATCGATCGGCGGGACTCGGCGGGGAGCTGTTTTTT.

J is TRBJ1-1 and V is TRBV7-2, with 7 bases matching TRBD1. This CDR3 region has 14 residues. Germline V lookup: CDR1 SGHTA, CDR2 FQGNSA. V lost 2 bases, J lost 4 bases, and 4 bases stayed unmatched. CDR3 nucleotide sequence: TGTGCCAGCAGCTTACACAGGGGAAGCACTGAAGCTTTCTTT. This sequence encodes CASSLHRGSTEAFF.

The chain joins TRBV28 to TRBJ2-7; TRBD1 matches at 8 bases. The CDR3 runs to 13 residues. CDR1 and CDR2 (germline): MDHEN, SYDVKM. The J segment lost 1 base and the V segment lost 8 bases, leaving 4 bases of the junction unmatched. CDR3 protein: CASGWTGSYEQYF. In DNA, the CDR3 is TGTGCCAGCGGTTGGACAGGGTCCTACGAGCAGTACTTC.

The CDR3 spells CASSLGGGADRFF. The CDR3 coding sequence is TGCGCCAGCAGCTTGGGCGGGGGCGCTGATCGGTTCTTC. The chain employs TRBV5-1 and TRBJ2-1; D possibly corresponds to TRBD2 (7 bases). V lost 0 bases to trimming and J lost 15 bases, with 16 bases between them. The CDR3 runs 13 residues. CDR1 is SGHRS, CDR2 YFSETQ, per germline.

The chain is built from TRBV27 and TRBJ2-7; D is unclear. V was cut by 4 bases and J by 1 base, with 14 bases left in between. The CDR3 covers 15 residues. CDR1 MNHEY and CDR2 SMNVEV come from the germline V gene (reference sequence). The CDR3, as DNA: TGTGCCAGCAGTTGGACCCCCCCCGGGTCCTACGAGCAGTACTTC. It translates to CASSWTPPGSYEQYF.

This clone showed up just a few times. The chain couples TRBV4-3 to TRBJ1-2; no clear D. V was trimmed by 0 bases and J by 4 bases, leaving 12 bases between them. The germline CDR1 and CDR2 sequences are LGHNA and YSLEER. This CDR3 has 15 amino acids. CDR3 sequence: CASSQDRSSSYGYTF. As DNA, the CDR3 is TGCGCCAGCAGCCAAGATCGGAGCTCTAGCTATGGCTACACCTTC.

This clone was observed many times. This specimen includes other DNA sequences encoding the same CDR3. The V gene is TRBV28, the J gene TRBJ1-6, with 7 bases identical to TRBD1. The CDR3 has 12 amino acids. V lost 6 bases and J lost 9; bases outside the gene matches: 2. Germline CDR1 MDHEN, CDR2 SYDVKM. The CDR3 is CASSQGGSPLHF. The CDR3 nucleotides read TGTGCCAGCAGCCAGGGGGGTTCACCCCTCCACTTT.